A selection of T cell receptor beta chains follows, all from one sample in a study of shared clonotypes between healthy human individuals. The repertoire was sequenced with immunoSEQ multiplex PCR; TCRdb's copy has only in-frame clones and lacks some. The repertoire holds about 1.9 million clones, with about 93% as singletons. Material for sequencing was naive CD8+ T cells from PBMCs. The receptors were gathered from a man younger than 35 in good health. Some clones in this sample may be carry-over from other donors' samples. The CDR3 runs from the conserved cysteine through the conserved F or W. A D gene is named only where the DNA matches it firmly. Expanded clones get a size class; other rows say once, few or many, or leave the size out.

cdr3_aa: CASSQGTATNEKLFF; d_call: .; clone_size: .; v_call: TRBV2
cdr3_aa: CASSLYNEQFF; d_call: .; clone_size: .; v_call: TRBV5-6
cdr3_aa: CASSETRSLAGGPENIQYF; d_call: TRBD2; clone_size: .; v_call: TRBV10-1
cdr3_aa: CASSLVPDVPGYNEQFF; d_call: .; clone_size: .; v_call: TRBV11-2
cdr3_aa: CASSLEYWGASYGYTF; d_call: .; clone_size: .; v_call: TRBV5-1
cdr3_aa: CASSVGGFGYEQYF; d_call: .; clone_size: once; v_call: TRBV9
cdr3_aa: CASSNIGTGGGETQYF; d_call: .; clone_size: .; v_call: TRBV21-1
cdr3_aa: CASSSRSSYEQYF; d_call: .; clone_size: few; v_call: TRBV7-9
cdr3_aa: CASSVVGSGSFSHEQFF; d_call: TRBD2; clone_size: .; v_call: TRBV9
cdr3_aa: CASSEGQGRTYEQYF; d_call: .; clone_size: .; v_call: TRBV2
cdr3_aa: CASSQGPAAPYEQYF; d_call: .; clone_size: .; v_call: TRBV4-1
cdr3_aa: CASSIGRYTEAFF; d_call: .; clone_size: .; v_call: TRBV19
cdr3_aa: CASSLDQNSGNTIYF; d_call: .; clone_size: .; v_call: TRBV5-4
cdr3_aa: CASSQSTSGESHYEQYF; d_call: .; clone_size: .; v_call: TRBV4-3
cdr3_aa: CASSSGLAAYEQYF; d_call: TRBD2; clone_size: .; v_call: TRBV27
cdr3_aa: CASSAEPAGGYTGELFF; d_call: TRBD2; clone_size: .; v_call: TRBV27
cdr3_aa: CASSLGPQGWAYGYTF; d_call: .; clone_size: .; v_call: TRBV11-2
cdr3_aa: CASSFSGTGYTF; d_call: .; clone_size: .; v_call: TRBV7-9
cdr3_aa: CASPSHTGEETQYF; d_call: .; clone_size: .; v_call: TRBV2
cdr3_aa: CASSQDPIFTSVRETQYF; d_call: TRBD2; clone_size: .; v_call: TRBV14
cdr3_aa: CASSYSARGDEQYF; d_call: .; clone_size: .; v_call: TRBV6-6
cdr3_aa: CSVPTSREAFF; d_call: .; clone_size: .; v_call: TRBV29-1
cdr3_aa: CASSSRTRANTGELFF; d_call: .; clone_size: .; v_call: TRBV7-9
cdr3_aa: CASSERAGGGNQPQHF; d_call: .; clone_size: .; v_call: TRBV6-1
cdr3_aa: CAWSWGAGPQPQHF; d_call: .; clone_size: once; v_call: TRBV30
cdr3_aa: CASSLGYSYEQYF; d_call: .; clone_size: .; v_call: TRBV5-1
cdr3_aa: CASSLSRVREQYF; d_call: .; clone_size: once; v_call: TRBV5-1
cdr3_aa: CASSAGVMNTEAFF; d_call: .; clone_size: .; v_call: TRBV2
cdr3_aa: CASIAIRTRGSHEQYF; d_call: .; clone_size: .; v_call: TRBV7-9
cdr3_aa: CASSQGPQGPSYNEQFF; d_call: .; clone_size: .; v_call: TRBV4-1
cdr3_aa: CAISEDGTYEQYF; d_call: .; clone_size: .; v_call: TRBV10-3
cdr3_aa: CASSPGMGFGGTDTQYF; d_call: .; clone_size: .; v_call: TRBV18
cdr3_aa: CASSEFIRALNEQFF; d_call: .; clone_size: .; v_call: TRBV25-1
cdr3_aa: CASSPTAGGSADTQYF; d_call: TRBD2; clone_size: .; v_call: TRBV19
cdr3_aa: CAISESPSLYEQYF; d_call: .; clone_size: .; v_call: TRBV10-3
cdr3_aa: CASSPVKVDNAADTQYF; d_call: .; clone_size: .; v_call: TRBV28
cdr3_aa: CAWSAETNDNEQFF; d_call: .; clone_size: .; v_call: TRBV30
cdr3_aa: CASSGPRDNDQPQHF; d_call: .; clone_size: .; v_call: TRBV7-9
cdr3_aa: CASSSRHGSGNMNTEAFF; d_call: .; clone_size: .; v_call: TRBV7-9
cdr3_aa: CASSLETGDYETQYF; d_call: TRBD1; clone_size: .; v_call: TRBV5-6
cdr3_aa: CASSIGTPLQNEQYF; d_call: .; clone_size: .; v_call: TRBV19
cdr3_aa: CASSLVGVQQYF; d_call: .; clone_size: once; v_call: TRBV7-2
cdr3_aa: CASSRGTGGRQREKLFF; d_call: TRBD1; clone_size: .; v_call: TRBV19
cdr3_aa: CASSFRDRYNEQFF; d_call: .; clone_size: .; v_call: TRBV28
cdr3_aa: CASSQEVGPNQETQYF; d_call: .; clone_size: .; v_call: TRBV4-3